The clone carrying this TCR beta chain was found many times. For bulk TCR libraries, previously described methods and listed TCR primers were used. In TCRdb, the PCR reads were re-called with MiXCR into one record per CDR3 protein. The sample holds more than 60,000 distinct CDR3 sequences, less than 20% seen once. Per the germline V gene, CDR1 is SGHRS and CDR2 is YFSETQ. Trimming stripped 4 bases from V and 3 bases from J, with 13 bases between. The CDR3 loop spans 14 amino acids. This specimen belongs to a study of molecular identifiers for immune sequencing clone quantification. The material sequenced was naive CD8+ T cells from blood, with Jurkat cell RNA spiked in. Subset indicated: FACS-sorted CD8+CD4-CCR7+CD45RA+ naive T cells. The chain has TRBV5-1 and TRBJ1-1; D possibly corresponds to TRBD1 (6 bases). The clonotype comes from a human donor in good health. Some libraries in this study had Jurkat cell RNA spiked in. CDR3 protein: CASSQRGGDTEAFF. In DNA form, the CDR3 reads TGCGCCAGCAGCCAACGGGGGGGCGACACTGAAGCTTTCTTT.